The entry below gives a single T cell receptor beta chain sequence along with its context. The ends were cut back, 3 bases at V and 0 bases at J, with 14 bases in the middle. Germline V gene lookup returns CDR1 SGHRS and CDR2 YFSETQ. This CDR3 is built from 16 residues. The assay was immunoSEQ multiplex PCR, and TCRdb's table has in-frame clones only and misses some. The sample consists of about 90,000 clones, around 81% of them appearing once. This sample is part of a study of radiation and T cells in renal cell carcinoma. Time point specified: blood 4 weeks post-SBRT, at nephrectomy. Noted treatment: 15 Gy SBRT to primary tumor, nephrectomy 4 weeks later.

Sequencing used blood, obtained from a patient whose treatment included radiotherapy and nephrectomy. The clonotype originates from a man aged 50-59 years with renal cell carcinoma. The chain is built from TRBV5-1 and TRBJ2-3; D ambiguous. CDR3 sequence: CASSSGSPSSTDTQYF. In DNA form, the CDR3 reads TGCGCCAGCAGCTCAGGATCACCCTCTAGCACAGATACGCAGTATTTT.